The clone carrying this T cell receptor beta chain was counted many times. Its antigen remains unidentified. This CDR3 is 14 amino acids long. V lost 2 bases and J lost 0, with 6 bases in between. The germline CDR1 and CDR2 sequences are SGHRS and YFSETQ. The data are from a study of T cell repertoires in cytomegalovirus infection. Study overall: TCR beta signatures that were public indicated CMV infection and matching HLA type. Study-wide results and limits: Clonotypes of TCR beta that were HLA-C-restricted and CMV-specific dominated the ex vivo response.

TCRdb itself ran the reads through MiXCR, one entry per CDR3 protein. The sample shows roughly 230,000 distinct CDR3 sequences, 5% to 8.5% of them seen only once. Sequenced sample: PBMCs. This sequence was found in a human donor in good health (CMV status not recorded). Some clones in this sample may be carry-over from other donors' samples. This rearrangement joins TRBV5-1 to TRBJ2-1; no clear D gene. CDR3 in DNA: TGCGCCAGCAGCTTTGATAGCTCCTACAATGAGCAGTTCTTC. Protein sequence: CASSFDSSYNEQFF.